This entry concerns a single T cell receptor (beta chain). Its antigen is not known. TCRdb's table, derived via immunoSEQ multiplex PCR, lists solely in-frame clones and lacks some. The table includes around 76,000 clones, roughly 85% detected once. These data come from a study of OX40 agonist ivuxolimab in advanced cancers. Overall study findings and caveats: It was not determined which antigens were specifically recognized by the peripheral T cells that had undergone clonal expansion.

Patients who had autoimmune disease history or got systemic immunosuppression were left out. The CDR3 is 13 residues long. The V end was cut by 0 bases, the J end by 6 bases, with 6 bases between. Material: CD4+ or CD8+ T cells sorted from blood, obtained in a trial of the OX40 agonist ivuxolimab. The chain carries TRBV6-7 and TRBJ1-5; no firm D call. TRBV6-7 is noted as an ORF with a role that remains uncertain. The origin of this receptor is an adult with an advanced solid tumor such as melanoma, head and neck, liver or kidney cancer. CDR3 sequence reads: CASSYSKGQPQHF. DNA for the CDR3: TGTGCCAGCAGTTACTCGAAGGGTCAGCCCCAGCATTTT.